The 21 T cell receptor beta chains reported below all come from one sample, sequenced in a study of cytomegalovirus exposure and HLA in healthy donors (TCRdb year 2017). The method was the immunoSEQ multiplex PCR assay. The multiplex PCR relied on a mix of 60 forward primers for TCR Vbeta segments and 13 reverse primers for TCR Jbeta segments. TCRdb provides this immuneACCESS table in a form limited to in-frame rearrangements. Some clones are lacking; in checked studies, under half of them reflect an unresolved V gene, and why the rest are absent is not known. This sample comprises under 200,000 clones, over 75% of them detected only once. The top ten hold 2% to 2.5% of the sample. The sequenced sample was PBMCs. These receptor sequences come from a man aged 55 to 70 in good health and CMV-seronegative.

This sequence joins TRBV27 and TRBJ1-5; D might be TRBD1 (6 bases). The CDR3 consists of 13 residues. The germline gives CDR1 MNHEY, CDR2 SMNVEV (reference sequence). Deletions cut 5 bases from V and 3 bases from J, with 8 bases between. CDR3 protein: CASSGQINQPQHF. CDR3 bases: TGTGCCAGCAGTGGACAGATCAATCAGCCCCAGCATTTT.

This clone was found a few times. The CDR3 DNA reads as TGTGCCATCAGTGAGACCCACAGGGGGCTGAACACTGAAGCTTTCTTT. This encodes CAISETHRGLNTEAFF. The chain carries TRBV10-3 and TRBJ1-1; 9 bases match TRBD1. The CDR3 is made up of 16 amino acids. With 2 bases clipped from V and 0 bases from J, the junction kept 4 bases outside the gene matches. Germline lookup yields CDR1 ENHRY and CDR2 SYGVKD.

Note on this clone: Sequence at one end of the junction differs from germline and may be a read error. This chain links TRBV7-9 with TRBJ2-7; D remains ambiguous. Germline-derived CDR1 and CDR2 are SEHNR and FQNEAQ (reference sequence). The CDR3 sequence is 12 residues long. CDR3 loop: CSSSHPSGEQYF. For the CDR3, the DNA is TGTTCCAGCAGCCATCCGTCGGGCGAGCAGTACTTC.

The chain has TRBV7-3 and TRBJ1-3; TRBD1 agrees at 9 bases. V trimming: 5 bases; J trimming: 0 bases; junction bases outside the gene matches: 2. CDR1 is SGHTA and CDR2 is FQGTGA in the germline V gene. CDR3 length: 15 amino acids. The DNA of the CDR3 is TGTGCCAGCAGCCCGACAGGGGGCTCTGGAAACACCATATATTTT. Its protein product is CASSPTGGSGNTIYF.

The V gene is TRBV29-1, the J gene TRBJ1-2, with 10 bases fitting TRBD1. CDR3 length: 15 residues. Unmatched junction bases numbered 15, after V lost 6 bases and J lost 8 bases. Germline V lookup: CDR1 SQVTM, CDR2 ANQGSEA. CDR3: CSVGQTRTGGGGYTF. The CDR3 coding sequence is TGCAGCGTGGGACAAACCCGGACAGGGGGAGGAGGCTACACCTTC.

The CDR3 region is CASGLGNQGSGTEAFF. The CDR3 DNA reads TGTGCTAGTGGTTTGGGAAACCAGGGGTCGGGCACTGAAGCTTTCTTT. The rearrangement joins TRBV12-5 to TRBJ1-1, with D perhaps TRBD1 (6 bases). This CDR3 is built from 16 residues. CDR1 and CDR2 from the germline V gene are LGHNT and FRNRAP. The germline V and J ends were trimmed by 1 base and 4 bases, with 16 bases remaining between them.

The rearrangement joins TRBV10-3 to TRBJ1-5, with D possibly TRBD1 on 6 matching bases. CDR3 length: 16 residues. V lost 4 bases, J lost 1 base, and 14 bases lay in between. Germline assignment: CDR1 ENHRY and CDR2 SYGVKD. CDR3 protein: CAISVGAGESNQPQHF. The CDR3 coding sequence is TGTGCCATCAGTGTAGGGGCAGGGGAAAGCAATCAGCCCCAGCATTTT.

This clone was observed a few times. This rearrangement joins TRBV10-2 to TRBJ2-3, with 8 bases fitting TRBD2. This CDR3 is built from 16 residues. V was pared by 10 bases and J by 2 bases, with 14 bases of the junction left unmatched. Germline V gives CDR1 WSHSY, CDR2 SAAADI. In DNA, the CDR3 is TGCGCCATTACATTGTCGTTAGCGGGGACCACAGATACGCAGTATTTT. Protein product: CAITLSLAGTTDTQYF.

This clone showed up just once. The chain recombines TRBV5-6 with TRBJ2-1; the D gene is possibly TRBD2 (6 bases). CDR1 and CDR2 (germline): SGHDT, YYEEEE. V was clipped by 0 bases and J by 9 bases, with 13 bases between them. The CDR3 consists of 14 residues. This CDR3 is CASSLGGRRIEQFF. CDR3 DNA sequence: TGTGCCAGCAGCTTGGGAGGGAGGCGCATTGAGCAGTTCTTC.

The CDR3 is CASTLTVNTEAFF. The CDR3 nucleotides read TGTGCCAGTACCTTGACAGTGAACACTGAAGCTTTCTTT. The chain is built from TRBV19 and TRBJ1-1; TRBD1 is a possible D gene (5 bases). CDR1 LNHDA and CDR2 SQIVND come from the germline V gene (reference sequence). Trimming left V 7 bases short and J 0 bases short, with 9 bases between. CDR3 length equals 13 residues.

The CDR3 DNA reads TGTGCCAGCAGTGAAGGGTCAGGGTCTATGCAGCCCCAGCATTTT. This gives the protein CASSEGSGSMQPQHF. V and J are TRBV6-1 and TRBJ1-5, with a tentative D call TRBD1 (5 bases). Germline assignment: CDR1 MNHNS and CDR2 SASEGT. CDR3 length: 15 residues. The V end was cut by 1 base, the J end by 7 bases, with 14 bases between.

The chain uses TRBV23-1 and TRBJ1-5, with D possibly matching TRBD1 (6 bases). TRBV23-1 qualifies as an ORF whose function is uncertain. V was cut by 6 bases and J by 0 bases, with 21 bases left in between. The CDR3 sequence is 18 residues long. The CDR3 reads CASSPRDTIPNSNQPQHF. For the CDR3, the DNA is TGCGCCAGCAGCCCCCGGGACACAATCCCCAATAGCAATCAGCCCCAGCATTTT.

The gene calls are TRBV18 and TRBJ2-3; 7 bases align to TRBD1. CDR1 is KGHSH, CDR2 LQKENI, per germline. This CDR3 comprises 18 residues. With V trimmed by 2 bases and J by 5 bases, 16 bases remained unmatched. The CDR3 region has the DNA TGTGCCAGCTCACCAATACCAAGACAGGGCAGCTTTTTAGATACGCAGTATTTT. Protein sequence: CASSPIPRQGSFLDTQYF.

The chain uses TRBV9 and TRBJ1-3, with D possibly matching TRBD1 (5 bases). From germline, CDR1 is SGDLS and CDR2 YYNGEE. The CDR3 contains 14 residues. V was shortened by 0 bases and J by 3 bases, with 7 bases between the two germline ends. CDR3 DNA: TGTGCCAGCAGCGTAGGCAGGGATGGAAACACCATATATTTT. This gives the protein CASSVGRDGNTIYF.

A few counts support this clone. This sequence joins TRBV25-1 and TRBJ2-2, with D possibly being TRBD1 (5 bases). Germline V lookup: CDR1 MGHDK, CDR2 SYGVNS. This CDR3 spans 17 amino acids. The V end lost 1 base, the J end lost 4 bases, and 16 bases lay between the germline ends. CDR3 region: CASSESPGRAVTGELFF. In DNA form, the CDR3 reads TGTGCCAGCAGTGAATCCCCAGGCAGGGCCGTCACCGGGGAGCTGTTTTTT.

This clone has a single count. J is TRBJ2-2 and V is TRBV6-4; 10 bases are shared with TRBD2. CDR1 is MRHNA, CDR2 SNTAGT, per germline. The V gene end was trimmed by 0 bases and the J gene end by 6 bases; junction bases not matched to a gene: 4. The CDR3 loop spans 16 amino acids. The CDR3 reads CASSDSSGGASGELFF. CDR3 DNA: TGTGCCAGCAGTGACTCGAGCGGGGGGGCCTCCGGGGAGCTGTTTTTT.

CDR3 residues: CASSLGRQVYEQYF. CDR3 coding DNA: TGTGCCAGCAGCTTAGGAAGGCAGGTTTACGAGCAGTACTTC. The gene calls are TRBV11-2 and TRBJ2-7; D is unclear. Per germline, CDR1 SGHAT and CDR2 FQNNGV. This CDR3 contains 14 residues. The V end was cut by 1 base, the J end by 4 bases, with 11 bases between.

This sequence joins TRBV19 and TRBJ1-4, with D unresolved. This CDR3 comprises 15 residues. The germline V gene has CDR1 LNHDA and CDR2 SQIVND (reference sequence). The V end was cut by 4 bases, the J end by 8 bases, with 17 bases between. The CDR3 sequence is CASSRTFSSGEKLFF. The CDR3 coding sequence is TGTGCCAGTAGTAGGACTTTCTCCTCGGGGGAAAAACTGTTTTTT.

This CDR3 reads CASSKGQLVSFGYTF. The CDR3 DNA reads as TGTGCCAGCAGTAAGGGACAGCTTGTAAGTTTCGGCTACACCTTC. The chain is built from TRBV6-1 and TRBJ1-2, with TRBD1 matching 7 bases. The CDR3 runs 15 residues. Germline V gene lookup returns CDR1 MNHNS and CDR2 SASEGT. The V segment lost 5 bases and the J segment 8 bases; nucleotides outside the gene matches: 14.

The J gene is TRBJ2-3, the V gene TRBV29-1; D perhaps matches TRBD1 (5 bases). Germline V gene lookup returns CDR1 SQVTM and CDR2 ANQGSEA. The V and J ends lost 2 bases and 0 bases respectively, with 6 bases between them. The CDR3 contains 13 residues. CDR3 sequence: CSVEPGSTDTQYF. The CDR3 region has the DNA TGCAGCGTTGAACCAGGGAGCACAGATACGCAGTATTTT.

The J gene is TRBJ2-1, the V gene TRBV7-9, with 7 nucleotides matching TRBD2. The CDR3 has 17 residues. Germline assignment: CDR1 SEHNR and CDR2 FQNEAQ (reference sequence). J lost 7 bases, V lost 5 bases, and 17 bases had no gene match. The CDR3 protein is CASSVPSSGPSRNEQFF. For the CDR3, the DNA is TGTGCCAGCAGCGTTCCTTCTAGCGGCCCATCGAGGAATGAGCAGTTCTTC.